What follows are 20 T cell receptor beta chains derived from one specimen sequenced in a study of blood T cell repertoires in COVID-19. Method: immunoSEQ multiplex PCR; TCRdb's copy keeps in-frame clones and lacks some. Among more than 12,000 clones listed, roughly 90% were seen once. Sequences were obtained from peripheral blood. The receptors stem from a human donor in a cohort sampled during active COVID-19.

J is TRBJ2-1 and V is TRBV7-3; perhaps TRBD1 as D (6 bases). CDR1 is SGHTA, CDR2 FQGTGA, per germline. There are 15 residues in the CDR3. V lost 2 bases to trimming and J lost 2 bases, with 10 bases between them. The CDR3: CASSLGQGTYNEQFF. The CDR3 nucleotides read TGTGCCAGCAGCTTAGGGCAGGGGACCTACAATGAGCAGTTCTTC.

This chain connects TRBV5-1 to TRBJ1-6; unclear D gene. The CDR3 sequence is 16 residues long. Trimming pared 0 bases from V and 1 base from J, leaving 8 bases between. Germline CDR1 reads SGHRS; CDR2 reads YFSETQ. CDR3 amino acids: CASSLGSGSYNSPLHF. Written as DNA, the CDR3 is TGCGCCAGCAGCTTGGGCAGCGGATCCTATAATTCACCCCTCCACTTT.

This CDR3 is CASSLAGTSTDTQYF. In DNA, the CDR3 is TGTGCCAGCAGCTTAGCGGGTACTAGCACAGATACGCAGTATTTT. V is TRBV11-2 and J is TRBJ2-3; D is ambiguous. V was cut by 1 base and J by 0 bases, with 8 bases left in between. The germline V gene encodes CDR1 SGHAT and CDR2 FQNNGV. The CDR3 extends over 15 amino acids. Filled out from reference TRBV11-2 and TRBJ2-3, the complete variable domain reads EAGVAQSPRYKIIEKRQSVAFWCNPISGHATLYWYQQILGQGPKLLIQFQNNGVVDDSQLPKDRFSAERLKGVDSTLKIQPAKLEDSAVYLCASSLAGTSTDTQYFGPGTRLTVL.

The chain employs TRBV19 and TRBJ2-1, with D possibly being TRBD2 (5 bases). CDR3 length equals 15 residues. Germline CDR1 reads LNHDA; CDR2 reads SQIVND (reference sequence). V lost 3 bases to trimming and J lost 7 bases, with 16 bases between them. CDR3 DNA sequence: TGTGCCAGTAGTATCACGAGGAGGAGGCCGAATGAGCAGTTCTTC. It translates to CASSITRRRPNEQFF.

The chain recombines TRBV6-6 with TRBJ1-1, with D unclear. The length of the CDR3 is 14 residues. CDR1 and CDR2 from the germline V gene are MNHNY and SVGAGI (reference sequence). Trimming removed 5 bases at V and 0 bases at J, with 10 bases between. CDR3 protein: CASSPMAMNTEAFF. For the CDR3, the DNA is TGTGCCAGCAGTCCCATGGCCATGAACACTGAAGCTTTCTTT.

As to this clone: The junction departs from germline at one end; a sequencing error may be responsible. The chain has TRBV6-2 or TRBV6-3 and TRBJ2-7, with a weak D call TRBD1 (6 bases). This CDR3 is 11 amino acids long. The germline V gene has CDR1 MNHEY and CDR2 SVGEGT. For the CDR3, the DNA is TGTGCCAGCAGTATGGGGGCCCACAGGGACTTC. It is translated as CASSMGAHRDF.

The chain is built from TRBV19 and TRBJ2-3, with a weak D call TRBD1 (6 bases). Trimming took 4 bases from V and 1 from J, leaving 9 bases between them. The germline V gene encodes CDR1 LNHDA and CDR2 SQIVND (reference sequence). This CDR3 has 14 residues. CDR3 protein: CASSTQGGTDTQYF. DNA for the CDR3: TGTGCCAGTAGTACACAGGGCGGCACAGATACGCAGTATTTT.

The CDR3 reads CASSQESGSSYNSPLHF. The CDR3 nucleotides are TGCGCCAGCAGCCAAGAGTCCGGGAGCTCCTATAATTCACCCCTCCACTTT. This sequence joins TRBV4-1 and TRBJ1-6; no firm D call. V was clipped by 0 bases and J by 0 bases, with 9 bases between them. CDR1 is MGHRA and CDR2 is YSYEKL in the germline V gene. The CDR3 is 17 residues long.

This clone was observed a single time. The chain uses TRBV4-1 and TRBJ2-7; 9 bases are shared with TRBD1. The CDR3 is made up of 15 amino acids. The V gene's germline CDR1 is MGHRA and CDR2 YSYEKL. The ends lost 5 bases at V and 5 bases at J; junction bases unmatched: 10. CDR3 bases: TGCGCCAGCAGCGGAACCGGGACAGGGATTGACGAGCAGTACTTC. Its protein is CASSGTGTGIDEQYF.

The chain is built from TRBV7-9 and TRBJ1-6; 7 bases line up with TRBD1. Germline V lookup: CDR1 SEHNR, CDR2 FQNEAQ (reference sequence). The CDR3 runs 15 residues. With V trimmed by 10 bases and J by 1 base, 7 bases remained unmatched. The CDR3 region has the DNA TGTGCCACAAGACAGGGAATGTCCTATAATTCACCCCTCCACTTT. Residues: CATRQGMSYNSPLHF.

This clone was seen more than once but under ten times. This chain connects TRBV12-3 or TRBV12-4 to TRBJ2-5, with D possibly TRBD1 on 6 matching bases. The CDR3 is 13 amino acids. Trimming stripped 8 bases from V and 4 bases from J, with 14 bases between. The CDR3 here is CASRFTGLETQYF. The CDR3 DNA reads as TGTGCCAGCCGGTTTACAGGGTTAGAGACCCAGTACTTC.

The V and J genes are TRBV6-5 and TRBJ2-2, with 7 bases identical to TRBD2. CDR3 length equals 15 residues. The germline gives CDR1 MNHEY, CDR2 SVGAGI. V shed 0 bases and J 7 bases; nucleotides not matched to a gene: 5. The CDR3 reads CASSYSGGTDGELFF. As DNA, the CDR3 is TGTGCCAGCAGTTACTCGGGAGGGACCGACGGGGAGCTGTTTTTT.

The chain employs TRBV2 and TRBJ1-5, with a weak D call TRBD1 (5 bases). The CDR3 runs 13 residues. CDR1 and CDR2 (germline): SNHLY, FYNNEI. The V end was cut by 7 bases, the J end by 1 base, with 8 bases between. The CDR3 DNA follows: TGTGCCAGCACAGGGTTGAGCAATCAGCCCCAGCATTTT. It translates to CASTGLSNQPQHF. The variable domain in full, completed from reference TRBV2 and TRBJ1-5, reads EPEVTQTPSHQVTQMGQEVILRCVPISNHLYFYWYRQILGQKVEFLVSFYNNEISEKSEIFDDQFSVERPDGSNFTLKIRSTKLEDSAMYFCASTGLSNQPQHFGDGTRLSIL.

The chain recombines TRBV6-1 with TRBJ1-2, with D hard to call. Trimming cost V 0 bases and J 3 bases, with 8 bases left between them. The CDR3 length is 14 residues. CDR1 and CDR2 (germline): MNHNS, SASEGT. The CDR3 region is CASSEAGRDYGYTF. The DNA for the CDR3 is TGTGCCAGCAGTGAAGCGGGGAGGGACTATGGCTACACCTTC.

CDR3 residues: CASSLSPQGGNTIYF. CDR3 DNA: TGTGCCAGCAGCTTATCGCCCCAGGGTGGAAACACCATATATTTT. The chain recombines TRBV7-2 with TRBJ1-3, with D possibly being TRBD1 (5 bases). Germline values: CDR1 SGHTA, CDR2 FQGNSA. Trimming took 2 bases from V and 3 from J, leaving 11 bases between them. This CDR3 spans 15 amino acids.

The rearrangement uses TRBV30 and TRBJ2-2, with unresolved D. The CDR3 contains 15 residues. The germline V gene encodes CDR1 GTSNPN and CDR2 SVGIG (reference sequence). V was trimmed by 0 bases and J by 2 bases, leaving 10 bases between them. The CDR3 nucleotides read TGTGCCTGGAGTGTACTGGGCAGAAACACCGGGGAGCTGTTTTTT. Its translation is CAWSVLGRNTGELFF.

The table lists this clone with a few counts. The CDR3 coding sequence is TGTGCCAGCAGGACAGGATCGCCTTCACCCCTCCACTTT. Translating gives CASRTGSPSPLHF. The chain uses TRBV2 and TRBJ1-6, with a tentative D call TRBD1 (6 bases). The V gene's germline CDR1 is SNHLY and CDR2 FYNNEI. This CDR3 has 13 amino acids. Trimming removed 6 bases at V and 9 bases at J, with 12 bases between.

The chain is built from TRBV19 and TRBJ1-2, with D possibly TRBD1 on 5 matching bases. The CDR3 extends over 14 amino acids. Per the germline V gene, CDR1 is LNHDA and CDR2 is SQIVND (reference sequence). The V and J ends lost 4 bases and 4 bases respectively, with 13 bases between them. CDR3 DNA sequence: TGTGCCAGTAGTAACCAGGGAGGGGCCTATGGCTACACCTTC. Translated: CASSNQGGAYGYTF.

The chain is built from TRBV30 and TRBJ2-7; no reliable D call. The germline V and J ends were trimmed by 2 bases and 5 bases, with 7 bases remaining between them. Germline V lookup: CDR1 GTSNPN, CDR2 SVGIG (reference sequence). The CDR3 has 11 amino acids. CDR3 residues: CAWSQDNEQYF. For the CDR3, the DNA is TGTGCCTGGAGTCAAGACAACGAGCAGTACTTC.

This clone was seen only once. The V call is TRBV2, the J call TRBJ1-4; 10 bases are a match to TRBD1. This CDR3 has 14 residues. Germline-derived CDR1 and CDR2 are SNHLY and FYNNEI. V lost 5 bases to trimming and J lost 8 bases; unmatched junction nucleotides: 5. This chain's CDR3 is CASSPRTGGEKLFF. CDR3 bases: TGTGCCAGCAGTCCGCGGACAGGGGGAGAAAAACTGTTTTTT.